This TCR beta chain is drawn from a study of blood T cell repertoires in COVID-19. Study in general: Sites across the United States, Italy and Spain contributed samples from acute and convalescent COVID-19. In each case, the material was cDNA or gDNA derived from T cells, B-cell-depleted T cells, or PBMCs.

Authors' methods: Quantification of nucleated cells was approximated via reference gene primer amplification. Profiling relied on immunoSEQ multiplex PCR, and the TCRdb table lists in-frame clones only, not all of them. Clone size and the V and J calls come from that table; the DNA yielded D and trimming. The sample has 85,000 to 90,000 clones; about 88% are singletons. Sequencing was performed on peripheral blood. This clonotype originated in a woman older than 75 with active COVID-19.

The CDR3 coding sequence is TGTGCCAGCAGCTTACGTCGGTCCCCTACGGGGGGAGAGACCCAGTACTTC. It translates to CASSLRRSPTGGETQYF. The rearrangement uses TRBV7-3 and TRBJ2-5; TRBD2 matches at 7 bases. This CDR3 comprises 17 residues. Germline CDR1 and CDR2: SGHTA and FQGTGA. V lost 2 bases to trimming and J lost 4 bases; unmatched junction nucleotides: 13.